Presented here are 21 T cell receptor beta chains from one specimen sequenced in a study of blood T cells in healthy people across ages. Through a sample-barcoded 5' primer and a J-beta primer mix, a second PCR was run for roughly 6 to 11 cycles. Each CDR3 protein is one row after TCRdb ran MiXCR on the 5' RACE reads. The data hold more than 750,000 distinct CDR3 sequences, with 25% to 30% observed a single time. The data were also submitted as part of a second study, on T cells of mothers and their children.

The sequencing input was blood. Receptors originate from a woman between 35 and 50 years old in good health.

This sequence joins TRBV9 and TRBJ1-1, with TRBD1 as a possible D gene (6 bases). V was cut by 3 bases and J by 5 bases, with 14 bases left in between. The CDR3 extends over 14 amino acids. Germline V gene sequence: CDR1 SGDLS, CDR2 YYNGEE. The CDR3 sequence: CASSAATGRTEAFF. Here the CDR3 DNA reads TGTGCCAGCAGCGCCGCCACAGGGCGAACTGAAGCTTTCTTT. The complete variable domain, with remaining parts taken from reference TRBV9 and TRBJ1-1, reads DSGVTQTPKHLITATGQRVTLRCSPRSGDLSVYWYQQSLDQGLQFLIQYYNGEERAKGNILERFSAQQFPDLHSELNLSSLELGDSALYFCASSAATGRTEAFFGQGTRLTVV.

J is TRBJ1-5 and V is TRBV6-1; 7 nucleotides agree with TRBD1. Germline V gene lookup returns CDR1 MNHNS and CDR2 SASEGT. Germline trimming cut 5 bases from V and 1 base from J; bases unmatched to any gene: 5. The CDR3 length is 15 residues. CDR3 sequence reads: CASSRTGVSNQPQHF. The DNA for the CDR3 is TGTGCCAGCAGTCGGACAGGTGTGAGCAATCAGCCCCAGCATTTT.

Comments on this clonotype: An end of the junction does not agree with germline; a read error may underlie this. CDR3 residues: CASSQVKEAQYF. CDR3 sequence (DNA): TGTGCCAGCAGCCAAGTTAAAGAGGCCCAGTACTTC. The rearrangement uses TRBV3-1 and TRBJ2-5; D unresolved. CDR1 is LGHDT, CDR2 YNNKEL, per germline (reference sequence). This CDR3 has 12 residues.

This clonotype has a count of ten or more. The chain is built from TRBV30 and TRBJ2-7; D is unclear. Trimming took 5 bases from V and 2 from J, leaving 4 bases between them. CDR3 length: 10 residues. Germline CDR1 GTSNPN, CDR2 SVGIG (reference sequence). The CDR3 bases are TGTGCCTGGGGGACCTACGAGCAGTACTTC. It is translated as CAWGTYEQYF.

This clonotype has only a few counts. A far larger clone is just one base off, so this is likely a read error. The CDR3 is CASSLDSSYGQYF. The CDR3 DNA reads as TGTGCCAGCAGCCTTGACAGTTCCTACGGGCAGTACTTC. The V and J genes are TRBV12-3 or TRBV12-4 and TRBJ2-7, with D tentatively TRBD1 (5 bases). The CDR3 covers 13 residues.

This clonotype appeared many times. The chain uses TRBV9 and TRBJ2-5, with 12 bases lining up with TRBD2. This CDR3 has 15 amino acids. V lost 3 bases to trimming and J lost 4 bases; unmatched junction nucleotides: 4. The germline V gene encodes CDR1 SGDLS and CDR2 YYNGEE. In DNA form, the CDR3 reads TGTGCCAGCAGCGCTAGCGGGGGGGATGTAGAGACCCAGTACTTC. As protein: CASSASGGDVETQYF.

The rearrangement joins TRBV28 to TRBJ2-1; 7 bases are a match to TRBD2. V trimming: 9 bases; J trimming: 3 bases; junction bases outside the gene matches: 11. This CDR3 has 15 residues. Per the germline V gene, CDR1 is MDHEN and CDR2 is SYDVKM. In nucleotides, the CDR3 is TGTGCCAGTGGGGAGGGGCCGACCATCTACAATGAGCAGTTCTTC. Translating gives CASGEGPTIYNEQFF. The full variable domain, with the rest looked up from reference TRBV28 and TRBJ2-1, is DVKVTQSSRYLVKRTGEKVFLECVQDMDHENMFWYRQDPGLGLRLIYFSYDVKMKEKGDIPEGYSVSREKKERFSLILESASTNQTSMYLCASGEGPTIYNEQFFGPGTRLTVL.

This clonotype showed up many times. The gene calls are TRBV2 and TRBJ2-7; 9 bases are a match to TRBD1. Germline V gene lookup returns CDR1 SNHLY and CDR2 FYNNEI. The V segment lost 6 bases and the J segment 6 bases; nucleotides outside the gene matches: 12. The CDR3 has 15 amino acids. This chain's CDR3 is CASSLDGTGSVEQYF. The CDR3, as DNA: TGTGCCAGCAGCCTAGACGGGACAGGGTCTGTCGAGCAGTACTTC.

This clonotype was counted ten times or more. The chain employs TRBV10-3 and TRBJ2-7, with 9 bases that match TRBD1. J was trimmed by 3 bases and V by 4 bases; bases with no gene match: 4. Germline V gene data show CDR1 as ENHRY and CDR2 as SYGVKD. There are 14 residues in the CDR3. CDR3 sequence: CAISGGGQGYEQYF. The CDR3 bases are TGTGCCATCAGTGGGGGGGGACAGGGCTACGAGCAGTACTTC.

This chain joins TRBV7-9 and TRBJ1-6, with 7 bases lining up with TRBD1. Germline V gene sequence: CDR1 SEHNR, CDR2 FQNEAQ (reference sequence). The CDR3 has 16 residues. V shed 1 base, J shed 11 bases, and the junction held 11 bases outside the gene matches. The CDR3 bases are TGTGCCAGCAGCTTAGGGTCCCAGGGGGGCTTCGCACCCCTCCACTTT. It yields the protein CASSLGSQGGFAPLHF.

The gene calls are TRBV13 and TRBJ2-5; 14 nucleotides match TRBD2. With 5 bases clipped from V and 4 bases from J, the junction kept 12 bases outside the gene matches. Per the germline V gene, CDR1 is PRHDT and CDR2 is FYEKMQ (reference sequence). CDR3 length: 18 amino acids. The CDR3 coding sequence is TGTGCCAGCAGCGTGACTAGCGGGGGGGATCTGAGTCGAGAGACCCAGTACTTC. Encoded protein: CASSVTSGGDLSRETQYF.

In its sample, this clonotype was seen a few times. This chain uses TRBV5-1 with TRBJ2-1; 7 bases match TRBD1. The CDR3 consists of 16 residues. Per the germline V gene, CDR1 is SGHRS and CDR2 is YFSETQ. After removal of 0 bases from V and 2 bases from J, the junction contained 5 bases not matched to a gene. The CDR3 sequence is CASSLVGDSPYNEQFF. The CDR3 bases are TGCGCCAGCAGCTTGGTAGGGGACAGCCCCTACAATGAGCAGTTCTTC.

The chain uses TRBV7-2 and TRBJ2-3, with 10 bases lining up with TRBD2. Per germline, CDR1 SGHTA and CDR2 FQGNSA. V shed 5 bases, J shed 4 bases, and the junction held 9 bases outside the gene matches. The length of the CDR3 is 16 residues. The CDR3 DNA follows: TGTGCCAGCAGCCCCGGGACTAGCGTCTTGCCAGATACGCAGTATTTT. Encoded protein: CASSPGTSVLPDTQYF.

The rearrangement links TRBV28 to TRBJ2-1, with 8 bases identical to TRBD2. After removal of 7 bases from V and 4 bases from J, the junction contained 12 bases not matched to a gene. Germline V gene data show CDR1 as MDHEN and CDR2 as SYDVKM. This CDR3 spans 16 amino acids. The CDR3 here is CASIGAAGESYNEQFF. DNA of the CDR3: TGTGCCAGCATCGGAGCAGCGGGGGAGTCATACAATGAGCAGTTCTTC.

This clonotype was recorded many times. The chain uses TRBV28 and TRBJ2-5; D may correspond to TRBD1 or TRBD2 (5 bases each). Trimming cost V 8 bases and J 3 bases, with 10 bases left between them. Per germline, CDR1 MDHEN and CDR2 SYDVKM. The CDR3 extends over 12 amino acids. The CDR3 is CASRDPEETQYF. The CDR3 DNA is TGTGCCAGCCGGGACCCTGAAGAGACCCAGTACTTC.

This clonotype was picked up many times. Possible read error: a much larger clone is one base away. The chain has TRBV5-1 and TRBJ2-1, with D maybe TRBD1 (6 bases). CDR1 is SGHRS and CDR2 is YFSETQ in the germline V gene. Trimming took 3 bases from V and 2 from J, leaving 9 bases between them. This CDR3 has 14 amino acids. Written as DNA, the CDR3 is TGCGCCAGCAGCTGGACAGACACCTACAATGAGCAGTTCTTC. It codes for CASSWTDTYNEQFF.

The CDR3 bases are TGCAGTGCAACTAGCGGAAAGTACAATGAGCAGTTCTTC. It specifies CSATSGKYNEQFF. This chain connects TRBV20-1 to TRBJ2-1, with 8 bases fitting TRBD2. This CDR3 is 13 amino acids long. CDR1 is DFQATT and CDR2 is SNEGSKA in the germline V gene (reference sequence). V lost 6 bases and J lost 4; bases outside the gene matches: 5.

Worth noting for this clonotype: Its ends do not fully match the called genes, so a read error is possible. The V and J genes are TRBV5-1 and TRBJ2-7; 11 nucleotides agree with TRBD1. The length of the CDR3 is 15 residues. CDR1 is SGHRS, CDR2 YFSETQ, per germline. The CDR3, as DNA: TGCGCCAGCAGCTTGACGGGACAGGGGGAATACGGGCAGTACTTC. Residues: CASSLTGQGEYGQYF.

At least ten counts were recorded for this clonotype. The CDR3 coding sequence is TGTGCCAGCTCACCAGGTGTTAGCAGCCGCTGGGAACAGTACTTC. Its protein product is CASSPGVSSRWEQYF. This chain links TRBV18 with TRBJ2-7; no firm D call. Germline V gene lookup returns CDR1 KGHSH and CDR2 LQKENI. Trimming removed 2 bases from V and 10 bases from J, with 21 bases in between. The CDR3 has 15 residues.

J is TRBJ2-7 and V is TRBV7-9, with D tentatively TRBD2 (6 bases). V was trimmed by 5 bases and J by 3 bases, leaving 11 bases between them. The germline CDR1 and CDR2 sequences are SEHNR and FQNEAQ (reference sequence). The CDR3 loop spans 13 amino acids. Written as DNA, the CDR3 is TGTGCCAGCAGCAACCCGGGACTCTACGAGCAGTACTTC. It encodes CASSNPGLYEQYF.

J is TRBJ2-3 and V is TRBV7-3; possibly TRBD2 for D (5 bases). Trimming took off 2 bases at V and 4 bases at J, with 10 bases between the two ends. The CDR3 spans 14 residues. Germline assignment: CDR1 SGHTA and CDR2 FQGTGA. DNA for the CDR3: TGTGCCAGCAGCTTAGCCTCCGGGGCAGATACGCAGTATTTT. It specifies CASSLASGADTQYF.